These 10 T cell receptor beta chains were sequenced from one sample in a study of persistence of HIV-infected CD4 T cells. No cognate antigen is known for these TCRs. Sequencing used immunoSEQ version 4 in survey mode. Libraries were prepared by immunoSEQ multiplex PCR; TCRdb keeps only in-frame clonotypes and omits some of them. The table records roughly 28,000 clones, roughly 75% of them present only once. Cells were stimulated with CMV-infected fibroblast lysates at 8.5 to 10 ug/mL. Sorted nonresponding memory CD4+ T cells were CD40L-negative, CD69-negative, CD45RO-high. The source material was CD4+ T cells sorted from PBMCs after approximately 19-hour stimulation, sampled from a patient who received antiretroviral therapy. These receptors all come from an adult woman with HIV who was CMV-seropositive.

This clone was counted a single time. The CDR3 here is CASGRSLPTAQHF. The CDR3 DNA follows: TGTGCCAGCGGCCGGAGCCTTCCTACGGCCCAGCATTTT. This chain uses TRBV27 with TRBJ1-5; D is unclear. CDR1 and CDR2 (germline): MNHEY, SMNVEV (reference sequence). This CDR3 has 13 residues. V was clipped by 8 bases and J by 11 bases, with 19 bases between them.

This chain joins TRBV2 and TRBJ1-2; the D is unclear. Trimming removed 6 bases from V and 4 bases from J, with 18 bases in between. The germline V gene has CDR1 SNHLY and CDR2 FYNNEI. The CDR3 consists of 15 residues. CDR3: CASRADGMFSYGYTF. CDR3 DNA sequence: TGTGCCAGCAGAGCGGACGGGATGTTTAGCTATGGCTACACCTTC.

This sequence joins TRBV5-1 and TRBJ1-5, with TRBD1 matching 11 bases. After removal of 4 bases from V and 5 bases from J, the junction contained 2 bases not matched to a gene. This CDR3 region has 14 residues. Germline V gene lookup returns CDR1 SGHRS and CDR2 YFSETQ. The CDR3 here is CASSVGQGDQPQHF. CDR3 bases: TGCGCCAGCAGCGTGGGACAGGGGGATCAGCCCCAGCATTTT.

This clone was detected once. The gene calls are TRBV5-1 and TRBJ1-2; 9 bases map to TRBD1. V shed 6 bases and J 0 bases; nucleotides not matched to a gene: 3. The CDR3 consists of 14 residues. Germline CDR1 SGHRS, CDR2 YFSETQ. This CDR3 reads CASTGTGTNYGYTF. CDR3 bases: TGCGCCAGCACCGGGACAGGGACTAACTATGGCTACACCTTC.

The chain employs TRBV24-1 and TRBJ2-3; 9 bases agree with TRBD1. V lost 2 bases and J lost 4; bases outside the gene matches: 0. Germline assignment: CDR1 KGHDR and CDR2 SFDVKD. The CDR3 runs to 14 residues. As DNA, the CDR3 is TGTGCCACCAGTGATTGGACAGGGGCAGATACGCAGTATTTT. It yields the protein CATSDWTGADTQYF.

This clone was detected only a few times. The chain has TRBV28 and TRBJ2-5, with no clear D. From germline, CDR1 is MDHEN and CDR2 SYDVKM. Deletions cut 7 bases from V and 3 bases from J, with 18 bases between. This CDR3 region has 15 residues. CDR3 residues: CASKILGETEETQYF. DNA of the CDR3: TGTGCCAGCAAGATTCTAGGAGAGACGGAAGAGACCCAGTACTTC.

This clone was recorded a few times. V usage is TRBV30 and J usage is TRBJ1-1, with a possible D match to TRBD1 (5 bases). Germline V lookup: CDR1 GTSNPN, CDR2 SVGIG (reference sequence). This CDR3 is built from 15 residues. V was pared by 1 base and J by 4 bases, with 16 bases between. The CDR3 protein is CAWSGVGRAATEAFF. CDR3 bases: TGTGCCTGGAGTGGAGTCGGCAGGGCGGCCACTGAAGCTTTCTTT. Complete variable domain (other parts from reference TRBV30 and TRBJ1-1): SQTIHQWPATLVQPVGSPLSLECTVEGTSNPNLYWYRQAAGRGLQLLFYSVGIGQISSEVPQNLSASRPQDRQFILSSKKLLLSDSGFYLCAWSGVGRAATEAFFGQGTRLTVV.

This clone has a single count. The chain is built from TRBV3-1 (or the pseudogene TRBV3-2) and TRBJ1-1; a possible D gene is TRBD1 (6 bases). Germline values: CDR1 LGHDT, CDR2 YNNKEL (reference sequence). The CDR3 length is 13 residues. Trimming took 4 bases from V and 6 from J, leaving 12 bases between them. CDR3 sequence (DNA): TGTGCCAGCAGCCCACAGGGTTCCCCTGAAGCTTTCTTT. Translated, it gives CASSPQGSPEAFF.

CDR3 protein: CATSYTGAGNTIYF. The CDR3 DNA follows: TGTGCCACCAGTTACACAGGGGCTGGAAACACCATATATTTT. This chain uses TRBV24-1 with TRBJ1-3; 7 bases are a match to TRBD1. The junction had 3 bases not matched to a gene; V was cut back by 6 bases and J by 2 bases. Per germline, CDR1 KGHDR and CDR2 SFDVKD. The CDR3 has 14 residues.

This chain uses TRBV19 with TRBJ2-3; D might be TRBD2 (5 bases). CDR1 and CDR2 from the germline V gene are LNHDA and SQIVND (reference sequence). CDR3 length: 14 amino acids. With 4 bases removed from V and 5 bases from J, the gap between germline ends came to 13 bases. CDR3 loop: CASSTGGYKDTQYF. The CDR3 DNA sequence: TGTGCCAGTAGTACAGGAGGATACAAAGATACGCAGTATTTT.